Reported below is one T cell receptor (beta chain). Its specificity is unknown. The sample belongs to a study of T cell responses to AZD1222 COVID-19 vaccine. Findings and limits, study-wide: Breadth and depth of Spike-specific TCRs rose after two AZD1222 doses. Clonal diversity was possibly underestimated, and white British individuals and females predominated among donors. As reported, nearly half of all spike-specific TCRs target variant regions that are unmutated. Scientists sampled the repertoires only once the peak T cell response had passed.

Assay: immunoSEQ multiplex PCR; the TCRdb copy retains only in-frame clones and omits some. The profile shows around 88,000 clones, roughly 89% of them singletons. This material consisted of peripheral blood, taken on day 0 of MenACWY control vaccination. This TCR was sampled from an adult in good health.

CDR3: CAISEPDRGQYF. Written as DNA, the CDR3 is TGTGCCATCAGTGAGCCGGACAGGGGTCAGTACTTC. The V and J genes are TRBV10-3 and TRBJ2-7; 9 nucleotides match TRBD1. There are 12 residues in the CDR3. V dropped 2 bases and J dropped 10; count of bases not matched to a gene: 3. Germline V gene data show CDR1 as ENHRY and CDR2 as SYGVKD.